Listed below are T cell receptor beta chains from one sample, sequenced in a study of cytomegalovirus exposure and HLA in healthy donors. The table came from immunoSEQ multiplex PCR; TCRdb's copy has only in-frame clones and leaves some out. The sample lists approximately 58,000 clones; around 95% were seen once. Sequenced: PBMCs. These receptors were collected from a woman aged 18 to 35 in good health and CMV-seropositive. The CDR3 runs from the conserved cysteine through the conserved F or W. The order of the fields is clone size, D gene, J gene, V gene, CDR3 DNA, CDR3 protein. A D gene is named only where the DNA matches it firmly. Expanded clones are given a class, and other clones once, few, many or no size at all.

. TRBD1 TRBJ2-1 TRBV2 TGTGCCAGCAGCTTCGGACAGGGGGCTAAGAATGAGCAGTTCTTC CASSFGQGAKNEQFF
. TRBD2 TRBJ2-1 TRBV27 TGTGCCAGCAGTTTTCTGGCGGGAGGGGATGAGCAGTTCTTC CASSFLAGGDEQFF
once TRBD1 TRBJ1-2 TRBV27 TGTGCCAGCAGTTTCACCGGGACAGGGGCTCACTATGGCTACACCTTC CASSFTGTGAHYGYTF
. . TRBJ2-2 TRBV19 TGTGCCAGTAGTATAGATTTCAAGAACACCGGGGAGCTGTTTTTT CASSIDFKNTGELFF
. . TRBJ1-2 TRBV20-1 TGCACCCCTCGGGGGGCGCAAGGCTACACCTTC CTPRGAQGYTF
. . TRBJ1-1 TRBV6-1 TGTGCCAGCAGTGAATACGCGACAGTACCTACTGAAGCTTTCTTT CASSEYATVPTEAFF
. . TRBJ2-3 TRBV29-1 TGCAGCGTTGAAGATCGGGTAGCCACAGATACGCAGTATTTT CSVEDRVATDTQYF
. TRBD2 TRBJ2-5 TRBV19 TGTGCCAGTAGGACCACACTAGCGGGAGAGACCCAGTACTTC CASRTTLAGETQYF
. . TRBJ1-1 TRBV10-2 TGCGCCAGCACCTGGGGGGTGGAAGACACTGAAGCTTTCTTT CASTWGVEDTEAFF
. . TRBJ2-7 TRBV10-3 TGTGCCATCAGTGACGAGACAAGCTCCTACGAGCAGTACTTC CAISDETSSYEQYF
. TRBD2 TRBJ2-3 TRBV27 TGTGCCAGCAGCCGTAACTGGGGACTAGCGGGAGTCGTTAATACGCAGTATTTT CASSRNWGLAGVVNTQYF
. . TRBJ1-1 TRBV5-1 TGCGCCAGCAGCAGCAGGGCTCTGAACACTGAAGCTTTCTTT CASSSRALNTEAFF
. TRBD2 TRBJ2-1 TRBV7-3 TGTGCCAGCAGCTTACCCGGGAGGGCCTACAATGAGCAGTTCTTC CASSLPGRAYNEQFF
once . TRBJ2-7 TRBV14 TGTGCCAGCAGCCAAGATTATTCGACAGCCCAATTGAGCGAGCAGTACTTC CASSQDYSTAQLSEQYF
. TRBD1 TRBJ1-3 TRBV19 TGTGCCAGTACAAGAGACAGGGCGTACTCTGGAAACACCATATATTTT CASTRDRAYSGNTIYF
. . TRBJ2-3 TRBV6-5 TGTGCCAGCAGCCGTCGTGATACGCAGTATTTT CASSRRDTQYF
. TRBD1 TRBJ1-1 TRBV18 TGTGCCAGCTCACGTACAGGGGGCTACCCCCCCACTGAAGCTTTCTTT CASSRTGGYPPTEAFF
. . TRBJ1-2 TRBV6-5 TGTGCCAGCAGTTTGCAGGGGAACTATGGCTACACCTTC CASSLQGNYGYTF
. . TRBJ2-3 TRBV4-1 TGCGCCAGCAGCCAAGATCCGGTTAGCACAGATACGCAGTATTTT CASSQDPVSTDTQYF
. TRBD1 TRBJ1-1 TRBV5-4 TGTGCCAGCAGCTTGACCTACCCGGGACAGGGCCGGTTGAACACTGAAGCTTTCTTT CASSLTYPGQGRLNTEAFF
. TRBD1 TRBJ1-1 TRBV2 TGTGCCAGCACCAGCGGACAGGGCGCTGAAGCTTTCTTT CASTSGQGAEAFF
once TRBD1 TRBJ1-5 TRBV7-9 TGTGCCAGCAGCTTAGGACAGGGGGCCTCAGCCTTCAATCAGCCCCAGCATTTT CASSLGQGASAFNQPQHF
. TRBD1 TRBJ2-7 TRBV15 TGTGCCACCAGCAGAGCGGGACAGTCCTACGAGCAGTACTTC CATSRAGQSYEQYF
. TRBD2 TRBJ2-5 TRBV7-2 TGTGCCAGCCGCCAGTGGATAAGCGGGGCAGAGACCCAGTACTTC CASRQWISGAETQYF
. TRBD2 TRBJ2-7 TRBV25-1 TGTGCCAGCCGACGGGGGGGGGTTGACGAGCAGTACTTC CASRRGGVDEQYF
few . TRBJ1-1 TRBV30 TGTGCCTGGACGCACGGGACATCGAACACTGAAGCTTTCTTT CAWTHGTSNTEAFF
. . TRBJ2-1 TRBV27 TGTGCCAGCAGTCTCGGGACTTACAATGAGCAGTTCTTC CASSLGTYNEQFF